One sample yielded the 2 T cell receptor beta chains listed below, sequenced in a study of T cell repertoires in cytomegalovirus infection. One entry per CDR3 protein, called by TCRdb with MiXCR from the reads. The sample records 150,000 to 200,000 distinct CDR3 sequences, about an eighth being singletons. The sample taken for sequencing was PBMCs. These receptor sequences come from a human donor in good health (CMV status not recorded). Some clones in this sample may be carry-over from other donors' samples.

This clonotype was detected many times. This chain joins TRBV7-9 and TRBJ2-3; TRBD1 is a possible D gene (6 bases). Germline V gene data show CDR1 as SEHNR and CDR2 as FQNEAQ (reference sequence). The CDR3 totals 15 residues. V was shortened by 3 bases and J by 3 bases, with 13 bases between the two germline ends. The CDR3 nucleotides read TGTGCCAGCAGCTTCCGGGACAAAAGGACAGATACGCAGTATTTT. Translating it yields CASSFRDKRTDTQYF. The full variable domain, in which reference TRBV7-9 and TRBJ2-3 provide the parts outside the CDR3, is DTGVSQNPRHKITKRGQNVTFRCDPISEHNRLYWYRQTLGQGPEFLTYFQNEAQLEKSRLLSDRFSAERPKGSFSTLEIQRTEQGDSAMYLCASSFRDKRTDTQYFGPGTRLTVL.

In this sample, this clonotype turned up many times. The CDR3 here is CASSLGLAVDTQYF. In DNA, the CDR3 is TGTGCCAGCAGCCTGGGTCTAGCAGTAGATACGCAGTATTTT. The chain recombines TRBV7-2 with TRBJ2-3, with D tentatively TRBD2 (5 bases). The CDR3 is 14 residues long. CDR1 is SGHTA and CDR2 is FQGNSA in the germline V gene. The V end was cut by 5 bases, the J end by 5 bases, with 14 bases between.